These 10 T cell receptor beta chains originate from one sample sequenced in a study of glioma-infiltrating T cells. Using RNA template, CDR3s of TCR alpha and beta were amplified with iRepertoire arm-PCR. Each CDR3 protein gets one entry after TCRdb re-called the multiplex PCR reads with MiXCR. The sample carries around 190,000 distinct CDR3 sequences, more than 35% recorded once. The specimen was glioma tissue, nonneoplastic brain tissue, or PBMCs (not recorded which). The receptor set was obtained from a human donor with low-grade glioma or glioblastoma, undergoing nonglioma brain surgery, or in good health (not recorded which).

This clonotype was recorded many times. The rearrangement uses TRBV11-2 and TRBJ1-2, with TRBD1 as a possible D gene (5 bases). V lost 4 bases to trimming and J lost 7 bases, with 16 bases between them. CDR3 size: 14 residues. Germline V CDR1 and CDR2: SGHAT, FQNNGV. The CDR3 here is CASSSYQGSGGYTF. The CDR3 DNA sequence: TGTGCCAGCAGCTCATATCAGGGTTCTGGTGGCTACACCTTC.

This clonotype has at least ten counts. The chain has TRBV28 and TRBJ2-7; D gene uncertain. This CDR3 spans 13 amino acids. Trimming took off 6 bases at V and 4 bases at J, with 13 bases between the two ends. Germline lookup yields CDR1 MDHEN and CDR2 SYDVKM. The CDR3 DNA follows: TGTGCCAGCAGCCCCATGGACGCGTACGAGCAGTACTTC. Translating it yields CASSPMDAYEQYF.

This clonotype was picked up many times. This chain connects TRBV7-2 to TRBJ1-2, with TRBD1 as a possible D gene (5 bases). V lost 4 bases and J lost 6, with 15 bases in between. Looked up from germline, CDR1 is SGHTA and CDR2 is FQGNSA. This CDR3 has 14 residues. DNA of the CDR3: TGTGCCAGCAGCTCGGACCCCACAGGAGATGGCTACACCTTC. Translating it yields CASSSDPTGDGYTF.

The chain joins TRBV30 to TRBJ2-2; D is possibly TRBD2 (7 bases). The V and J ends lost 4 bases and 16 bases respectively, with 16 bases between them. The CDR3 has 11 amino acids. CDR1 and CDR2 from the germline V gene are GTSNPN and SVGIG (reference sequence). This CDR3 reads CAWNSGDNEFF. The CDR3, as DNA: TGTGCCTGGAACAGCGGGGACAACGAGTTTTTT.

This clonotype was detected ten times or more. The chain links TRBV20-1 to TRBJ2-7, with 10 bases matching TRBD2. Germline-derived CDR1 and CDR2 are DFQATT and SNEGSKA (reference sequence). The CDR3 consists of 15 residues. V lost 5 bases and J lost 5; bases outside the gene matches: 12. The CDR3 is CSAPPLAGAENEQYF. The CDR3 nucleotides read TGCAGTGCTCCCCCGCTAGCGGGAGCTGAAAACGAGCAGTACTTC.

As regards this clonotype: A much bigger clone sits one base away, suggesting this may be a read error. The chain couples TRBV28 to TRBJ2-5; 7 bases align to TRBD1. This CDR3 is built from 13 residues. V was pared by 10 bases and J by 3 bases, with 8 bases of the junction left unmatched. Germline V gene sequence: CDR1 MDHEN, CDR2 SYDVKM. The CDR3 coding sequence is TGTGCCAACGCTGGGACAGCCAAAGAGACCCAGTACTTC. As protein: CANAGTAKETQYF. The variable domain in full, with the rest retrieved from reference TRBV28 and TRBJ2-5, is DVKVTQSSRYLVKRTGEKVFLECVQDMDHENMFWYRQDPGLGLRLIYFSYDVKMKEKGDIPEGYSVSREKKERFSLILESASTNQTSMYLCANAGTAKETQYFGPGTRLLVL.

This clonotype was counted ten times or more. The chain is built from TRBV3-1 and TRBJ1-1; D is uncertain. The germline V and J ends were trimmed by 1 base and 2 bases, with 11 bases remaining between them. The germline V gene has CDR1 LGHDT and CDR2 YNNKEL (reference sequence). The CDR3 covers 15 residues. CDR3 in DNA: TGTGCCAGCAGCCAAGCGCAGGTTAGCAACACTGAAGCTTTCTTT. Encoded protein: CASSQAQVSNTEAFF.

The rearrangement links TRBV19 to TRBJ2-2; D possibly corresponds to TRBD1 (5 bases). V lost 3 bases, J lost 6 bases, and 8 bases lay in between. The germline gives CDR1 LNHDA, CDR2 SQIVND (reference sequence). This CDR3 contains 13 residues. The CDR3 DNA reads as TGTGCCAGTAGTATTAAAGGGGCCGGGGAGCTGTTTTTT. Translating gives CASSIKGAGELFF.

The table lists this clonotype with many counts. The chain recombines TRBV20-1 with TRBJ2-7; 10 nucleotides match TRBD2. Trimming cost V 2 bases and J 0 bases; bases outside gene matches: 16. The CDR3 has 19 amino acids. Germline loops: CDR1 DFQATT, CDR2 SNEGSKA (reference sequence). In DNA form, the CDR3 reads TGCAGTGCTAGAAGACTAGCGGGCTGGACGGATGCTGACTCCTACGAGCAGTACTTC. Translating gives CSARRLAGWTDADSYEQYF.

This clonotype was found many times. This chain uses TRBV12-3 or TRBV12-4 with TRBJ2-1, with 12 bases aligning to TRBD2. Trimming took 6 bases from V and 9 from J; bases not matched to a gene: 9. This CDR3 region has 15 residues. Here the CDR3 reads CASSQTSGSSGEQFF. As DNA, the CDR3 is TGTGCCAGCAGCCAGACTAGCGGGAGTAGCGGTGAGCAGTTCTTC.